The source of this T cell receptor beta chain is a study of shared clonotypes between healthy human individuals. CDR1 KGHSH and CDR2 LQKENI come from the germline V gene. This CDR3 contains 14 residues. The V and J ends lost 0 bases and 15 bases, in that order; junction bases with no gene match: 7. Sequenced by immunoSEQ multiplex PCR; TCRdb stores in-frame clones only, minus some. The sample shows approximately 1,500,000 clones, approximately 98% of them seen only once. This clonotype was sampled from a man aged 25 to 45 in good health. The chain has TRBV18 and TRBJ2-1, with 11 bases matching TRBD2. The sample was naive CD4+ T cells sorted from blood. Subset denoted: CD45RA+ positively selected. The CDR3 region has the DNA TGTGCCAGCTCACCACCGACGCCTAGCGGGAGGTTGTTCTTC. Encoded protein: CASSPPTPSGRLFF.